The sequence of this T cell receptor beta chain was determined in a study of blood T cell repertoires in COVID-19. Using immunoSEQ multiplex PCR, the repertoire was profiled, and TCRdb retains in-frame clones only, with some absent. The table lists 350,000 to 450,000 clones, 88% of them singletons. The CDR3 spans 13 residues. Trimming stripped 4 bases from V and 1 base from J, with 8 bases between. Germline V gene sequence: CDR1 SGHNT, CDR2 YYREEE (reference sequence). This clone was found a few times. The sample taken for sequencing was PBMCs or T cells enriched from blood (not recorded which). The rearrangement uses TRBV5-4 and TRBJ1-2; D gene ambiguous. This receptor was identified in a woman between 18 and 29 years old who had been exposed to COVID-19. CDR3 region: CASSLSGNYGYTF. CDR3 bases: TGTGCCAGCAGCCTCTCCGGTAACTATGGCTACACCTTC.